One sample yielded the 13 T cell receptor beta chains listed below, sequenced in a study of cytomegalovirus exposure and HLA in healthy donors. The PCR used 60 Vbeta and 13 Jbeta primers. Sequencing was performed with immunoSEQ multiplex PCR; in TCRdb, only in-frame clones are kept and a portion is missing. The table shows over 80,000 clones, with roughly four fifths occurring only once. What was sequenced was PBMCs. The source is a man younger than 40 in good health and CMV-seropositive.

This rearrangement joins TRBV18 to TRBJ1-1; TRBD1 might be the D (6 bases). Looked up from germline, CDR1 is KGHSH and CDR2 is LQKENI. V was cut by 3 bases and J by 0 bases, with 14 bases left in between. The CDR3 has 16 residues. CDR3 residues: CASSPTGPAMNTEAFF. The CDR3, as DNA: TGTGCCAGCTCACCGACAGGCCCCGCGATGAACACTGAAGCTTTCTTT.

The J gene is TRBJ1-5, the V gene TRBV19; TRBD1 matches at 9 bases. From germline, CDR1 is LNHDA and CDR2 SQIVND (reference sequence). V lost 8 bases and J lost 2; bases outside the gene matches: 7. This CDR3 has 15 residues. In nucleotides, the CDR3 is TGTGCCAGTCGGGGGGGGGACAGGGGCAATCAGCCCCAGCATTTT. Its protein is CASRGGDRGNQPQHF.

V and J are TRBV18 and TRBJ1-2; D is unresolved. Germline V gene data show CDR1 as KGHSH and CDR2 as LQKENI. The CDR3 length is 15 residues. Trimming pared 3 bases from V and 0 bases from J, leaving 11 bases between. The CDR3 bases are TGTGCCAGCTCACCGGGCAGGCTTGCTAACTATGGCTACACCTTC. It encodes CASSPGRLANYGYTF.

The chain has TRBV7-2 and TRBJ2-7; TRBD1 agrees at 7 bases. Germline lookup yields CDR1 SGHTA and CDR2 FQGNSA. This CDR3 has 14 amino acids. J gave up 2 bases and V 5 bases, and 6 bases lay outside the gene matches. CDR3 nucleotides: TGTGCCAGCAGCCCTGGGACAGTCCCCTACGAGCAGTACTTC. As protein: CASSPGTVPYEQYF.

The V call is TRBV7-2, the J call TRBJ2-1; TRBD2 matches 8 bases. The CDR3 runs to 16 residues. Per germline, CDR1 SGHTA and CDR2 FQGNSA. J gave up 7 bases and V 5 bases, and 13 bases lay outside the gene matches. CDR3 residues: CASSPLRGGRSNEQFF. The CDR3 DNA is TGTGCCAGCAGCCCCCTCCGGGGCGGGAGGTCAAATGAGCAGTTCTTC.

The chain carries TRBV2 and TRBJ1-4; no clear D gene. The CDR3 has 14 amino acids. V was clipped by 3 bases and J by 5 bases, with 10 bases between them. Per germline, CDR1 SNHLY and CDR2 FYNNEI. CDR3 residues: CASSDWQINEKLFF. Here the CDR3 DNA reads TGTGCCAGCAGTGACTGGCAGATCAATGAAAAACTGTTTTTT.

The chain uses TRBV6-6 and TRBJ1-1; 10 nucleotides match TRBD1. The trim removed 6 bases at V and 5 bases at J, leaving 6 bases unmatched. This CDR3 region has 14 residues. Germline V CDR1 and CDR2: MNHNY, SVGAGI (reference sequence). The CDR3, as DNA: TGTGCCAGCAGCCTAGGACAGGGGGTAACTGAAGCTTTCTTT. Translation: CASSLGQGVTEAFF.

V gene TRBV6-5 combines with J gene TRBJ2-7; 7 nucleotides line up with TRBD2. CDR3 size: 13 residues. Germline CDR1 is MNHEY and CDR2 is SVGAGI. V gave up 6 bases and J gave up 2 bases; unmatched junction bases: 4. CDR3 coding DNA: TGTGCCAGCAGCCGGGAGGCAGCCTACGAGCAGTACTTC. Protein: CASSREAAYEQYF.

The chain has TRBV5-6 and TRBJ2-4; D might be TRBD1 (6 bases). Trimming removed 1 base at V and 0 bases at J, with 14 bases between. The CDR3 totals 17 residues. Per germline, CDR1 SGHDT and CDR2 YYEEEE. DNA of the CDR3: TGTGCCAGCAGCTTGTTCTTACAGGGAATAGCCAAAAACATTCAGTACTTC. Translation gives CASSLFLQGIAKNIQYF.

The V call is TRBV27, the J call TRBJ1-3, with D unresolved. V was pared by 7 bases and J by 1 base, with 11 bases between. Germline-derived CDR1 and CDR2 are MNHEY and SMNVEV (reference sequence). This CDR3 has 14 amino acids. This CDR3 reads CASMTRSSGNTIYF. In DNA form, the CDR3 reads TGTGCCAGCATGACTCGAAGTTCTGGAAACACCATATATTTT.

The chain is built from TRBV11-2 and TRBJ2-5; possible D gene TRBD1, 5 bases. Germline assignment: CDR1 SGHAT and CDR2 FQNNGV. The CDR3 extends over 15 amino acids. Trimming left V 4 bases short and J 5 bases short, with 17 bases between. CDR3 residues: CASSSPRQNLETQYF. The CDR3 bases are TGTGCCAGCAGCTCACCGAGACAGAACCTGGAGACCCAGTACTTC.

V usage is TRBV7-6 and J usage is TRBJ1-1; 7 bases are a match to TRBD1. This CDR3 spans 15 amino acids. CDR1 and CDR2 (germline): SGHVS, FNYEAQ. V lost 1 base, J lost 3 bases, and 5 bases stayed unmatched. CDR3 sequence reads: CASSLGTGRYTEAFF. For the CDR3, the DNA is TGTGCCAGCAGCTTAGGGACAGGCAGATACACTGAAGCTTTCTTT.

The V call is TRBV5-6, the J call TRBJ2-4; TRBD1 agrees at 11 bases. V lost 2 bases to trimming and J lost 0 bases; unmatched junction nucleotides: 4. There are 17 residues in the CDR3. Germline values: CDR1 SGHDT, CDR2 YYEEEE. The CDR3 loop is CASSFRDRGLAKNIQYF. The CDR3 DNA follows: TGTGCCAGCAGCTTCCGGGACAGGGGGTTAGCCAAAAACATTCAGTACTTC.